This T cell receptor (beta chain) was recorded in a study of OX40 agonist ivuxolimab in advanced cancers. For the study at large: Ivuxolimab, an agonistic anti-OX40 (CD134) antibody, was given to patients. Patients got intravenous ivuxolimab at 0.01 to 10 mg/kg every 2 weeks. At about 82% male, the cohort had a mean age of about 60 years, ranging from 23 to 79.

Points from the study as a whole: Normalized T-cell clonal expansion was also low in some nonresponders.

A note on this clone: The antigen is unknown.

Clones were sequenced by immunoSEQ multiplex PCR, and TCRdb holds only the in-frame ones, with some missing. The table shows more than 6,500 clones, with 70% to 75% occurring only once. Trimming removed 5 bases from V and 7 bases from J; junction bases left unmatched: 6. The germline V gene encodes CDR1 SGHVT and CDR2 SQSDAQ. The CDR3 loop spans 13 amino acids. The sequencing here drew on CD4+ or CD8+ T cells sorted from blood, taken in a trial of the OX40 agonist ivuxolimab. The clonotype comes from an adult with an advanced solid tumor such as melanoma, head and neck, liver or kidney cancer. This chain links TRBV7-4 with TRBJ2-7; 9 bases agree with TRBD1. In DNA form, the CDR3 reads TGTGCCAGCAGCCACAGGGGGCTTGTAGAGCAGTACTTC. Protein: CASSHRGLVEQYF.